This T cell receptor (beta chain) emerged from a study of T cell responses to AZD1222 COVID-19 vaccine. Only in-frame clones appear in the TCRdb table, and some are missing; sequencing was by immunoSEQ multiplex PCR. The repertoire holds 100,000 to 130,000 clones, with around nine tenths as singletons. Germline values: CDR1 MDHEN, CDR2 SYDVKM. The CDR3 extends over 17 amino acids. V was clipped by 5 bases and J by 2 bases, with 22 bases between them. This clonotype was obtained from an adult who received the AZD1222 COVID-19 vaccine. This chain links TRBV28 with TRBJ2-7; D may match TRBD1 or TRBD2 (5 bases each). Source: peripheral blood, taken 28 days after the second AZD1222 dose. The CDR3: CASSGPSAREYTYEQYF. CDR3 in DNA: TGTGCCAGCAGTGGACCTTCAGCCAGGGAGTACACCTACGAGCAGTACTTC.